This TCR beta chain appears in the sequencing data of a study of blood T cell repertoires in COVID-19. Study summary: Acute and convalescent COVID-19 specimens originated in the United States, Italy and Spain. T cells, B-cell-depleted T cells, or PBMCs supplied cDNA or gDNA.

Enrolled during active infection, Seattle patients were then followed longitudinally. This clone appeared a single time. Authors' methods: Cell counts per sample came from amplifying reference gene primers. Clones were read by immunoSEQ multiplex PCR, and TCRdb kept only the in-frame ones, dropping some. That table is the source of V, J and clone size, and D and trimming were worked out from the DNA. The data contain roughly 390,000 clones, around 87% of them singletons. The sequenced sample was peripheral blood. This receptor was identified in a woman aged 30 to 39 with COVID-19, enrolled during active disease.

CDR3 nucleotides: TGTGCCATCAGTGGACTACCTGGACAAGAGACCCAGTACTTC. This encodes CAISGLPGQETQYF. The chain employs TRBV10-3 and TRBJ2-5, with D possibly TRBD2 on 5 matching bases. This CDR3 has 14 amino acids. Per the germline V gene, CDR1 is ENHRY and CDR2 is SYGVKD. V shed 4 bases and J shed 2 bases, with 11 bases lying between them.